Listed below are T cell receptor beta chains from one sample, sequenced in a study of T-cell memory formation after mild COVID-19. Each CDR3 protein is one row after TCRdb ran MiXCR on the 5' RACE reads. Of under 250,000 distinct CDR3 sequences detected, 15% to 17% appear once; the ten largest clones hold over 2%. The sample was PBMCs or a T cell subset sorted from them (not recorded which). The receptor source for this set is an adult woman who had mild COVID-19 (a few samples of this study predate the infection). Cell type and time point are not known. Both conserved end residues are part of each CDR3. The D gene is left open where the match is weak. Clone size appears in some rows only: once, few, many, or a class for an expanded clone.

.,TRBJ2-7,TRBV21-1,14,.,TGTGCCAGCAGGAGACTAGCGGGGGCCTACGAGCAGTACTTC,CASRRLAGAYEQYF
.,TRBJ1-2,TRBV5-1,15,few,TGCGCCAGCAGCTTGCAGTGGGACCTTAACTATGGCTACACCTTC,CASSLQWDLNYGYTF
TRBD2,TRBJ2-7,TRBV20-1,16,few,TGCAGTGCTAGAAAGGGACTAGCGGGAGACCAATACGAGCAGTACTTC,CSARKGLAGDQYEQYF
.,TRBJ1-1,TRBV3-1,14,.,TGTGCCAGCAGCCAAGGAGGCCCGAACACTGAAGCTTTCTTT,CASSQGGPNTEAFF
.,TRBJ2-2,TRBV11-1,14,few,TGTGCCAGCTCTGGTATTAGGAACACCGGGGAGCTGTTTTTT,CASSGIRNTGELFF
TRBD1,TRBJ2-5,TRBV20-1,15,.,TGCAGTGCTAGTCGGGGGACAGGGGGCAGAGAGACCCAGTACTTC,CSASRGTGGRETQYF
.,TRBJ2-1,TRBV24-1,14,few,TGTGCCACCAGTGATTTGAACAGGAGGGATGAGCAGTTCTTC,CATSDLNRRDEQFF
.,TRBJ1-1,TRBV10-2,15,few,TGCGCCAGCAGTGATCTTGGACACTGGAACACTGAAGCTTTCTTT,CASSDLGHWNTEAFF
TRBD2,TRBJ2-1,TRBV12-3/TRBV12-4,17,few,TGTGCCAGCAGTCCCCCCGGCAGCGGGATGAGGTACAATGAGCAGTTCTTC,CASSPPGSGMRYNEQFF
.,TRBJ1-4,TRBV30,15,.,TGTGCCTGGTCCTCCCCAGGGGTTGGTGGTGAAAAACTGTTTTTT,CAWSSPGVGGEKLFF
.,TRBJ1-4,TRBV7-6,13,few,TGTGCCAGCAGCTTACAGGGAAATGAAAAACTGTTTTTT,CASSLQGNEKLFF
.,TRBJ2-7,TRBV7-9,11,few,TGTGTCAGCAGCCCCGGGTCCGAGCAGTACTTC,CVSSPGSEQYF
.,TRBJ1-4,TRBV12-3/TRBV12-4,15,.,TGTGCCAGCAGTCCGACAGGACGACGTGATGAAAAACTGTTTTTT,CASSPTGRRDEKLFF
.,TRBJ1-4,TRBV12-3/TRBV12-4,15,few,TGTGCCAGCAGCCCCGACAGGCATCGAGAAGAAAAACTGTTTTTT,CASSPDRHREEKLFF
TRBD2,TRBJ2-1,TRBV29-1,20,few,TGCAGCGTTGAACCGGGACTAGAGCGTTTTAGCGGGGGGCGCCGCGGTGAGCAGTTCTTC,CSVEPGLERFSGGRRGEQFF
.,TRBJ2-3,TRBV18,13,few,TGTGCCAGCTCACCCTATCGCAGGGATACGCAGTATTTT,CASSPYRRDTQYF
.,TRBJ1-1,TRBV12-3/TRBV12-4,14,.,TGTGCCAGCAGTTTATCACCCAAGGGCACTGAAGCTTTCTTT,CASSLSPKGTEAFF
TRBD2,TRBJ2-1,TRBV24-1,15,.,TGTGCCACCAGTGATTTTAGCGGGAGTAGGGTTGAGCAGTTCTTC,CATSDFSGSRVEQFF
.,TRBJ2-1,TRBV10-3,14,many,TGTGCCATCAGTGAGTACGGACCGACGGGGGAGCAGTTCTTC,CAISEYGPTGEQFF
.,TRBJ2-2,TRBV7-9,13,.,TGTGCCAGCAGAAAGCCGGGACCCGGGGAGCTGTTTTTT,CASRKPGPGELFF
TRBD1,TRBJ1-1,TRBV29-1,12,.,TGCAGCGCCGGGACAGCAAACACTGAAGCTTTCTTT,CSAGTANTEAFF
TRBD2,TRBJ2-5,TRBV29-1,13,.,TGCAGCGTTGACCCGACGGGGGGGGAGACCCAGTACTTC,CSVDPTGGETQYF
TRBD2,TRBJ2-3,TRBV10-3,18,few,TGTGCCATCAGTGAGAGAACCGGGACTAGCGGGGGGGCGGATACGCAGTATTTT,CAISERTGTSGGADTQYF
TRBD1,TRBJ1-1,TRBV12-3/TRBV12-4,15,many,TGTGCCAGCAGTTTAAGACAGGGGGTGAACACTGAAGCTTTCTTT,CASSLRQGVNTEAFF
TRBD2,TRBJ2-3,TRBV9,17,few,TGTGCCAGCAGCGTATCTCAAGCGGGAGCCGACACAGATACGCAGTATTTT,CASSVSQAGADTDTQYF
.,TRBJ1-2,TRBV29-1,12,.,TGCAGCGTTGAAGCCGGGAACTATGGCTACACCTTC,CSVEAGNYGYTF
.,TRBJ2-1,TRBV24-1,14,.,TGTGCCACCAGTCGGCGGGCGGGCGACAATGAGCAGTTCTTC,CATSRRAGDNEQFF
TRBD2,TRBJ2-6,TRBV6-5,15,.,TGTGCCAGCAGGGGAGGGGTCGCTGGGGCCAACGTCCTGACTTTC,CASRGGVAGANVLTF
.,TRBJ2-2,TRBV4-2,19,.,TGTGCCAGCAGGCCAAGAGTCGAGGGGTGGTATATCGGCACCGGGGAGCTGTTTTTT,CASRPRVEGWYIGTGELFF
TRBD1,TRBJ1-6,TRBV30,12,.,TGTGCCTGGAGGACAGGGCCAATACCCCTCCACTTT,CAWRTGPIPLHF
TRBD1,TRBJ2-7,TRBV27,14,.,TGTGCCAGCAGAAACACAGGGGGCTTCCACGAGCAGTACTTC,CASRNTGGFHEQYF
.,TRBJ2-7,TRBV6-1,16,.,TGTGCCAGCAGTGAAATGGCGGCAGGACTCTCCTACGAGCAGTACTTC,CASSEMAAGLSYEQYF
.,TRBJ2-5,TRBV3-1,15,.,TGTGCCAGCAGCCAGGGGACGGCAGTTGGAGAGACCCAGTACTTC,CASSQGTAVGETQYF
.,TRBJ2-2,TRBV12-3/TRBV12-4,14,.,TGTGCCAGCAGCCCCGTCAGGAACACCGGGGAGCTGTTTTTT,CASSPVRNTGELFF
TRBD2,TRBJ2-5,TRBV5-6,15,.,TGTGCCAGCAGCCAGGGACTAGCGGGGCCGGGGACCCAGTACTTC,CASSQGLAGPGTQYF
TRBD2,TRBJ2-5,TRBV5-1,15,few,TGCGCCAGCAGCCCCGGGGGGGCCACCCAAGAGACCCAGTACTTC,CASSPGGATQETQYF
.,TRBJ1-1,TRBV12-5,11,few,TGTGCTAGTGGATTCGACACTGAAGCTTTCTTT,CASGFDTEAFF
.,TRBJ2-2,TRBV19,15,.,TGTGCCAGTAGTATAGTACCAGGGGAAGCCGGGGAGCTGTTTTTT,CASSIVPGEAGELFF
TRBD2,TRBJ2-3,TRBV12-3/TRBV12-4,14,.,TGTGCCAGCAGCTTAACGGGGGGGCCTTATACGCAGTATTTT,CASSLTGGPYTQYF
TRBD1,TRBJ1-5,TRBV24-1,16,.,TGTGCCACCAGTGATCCCGGACAGGGCAGCAATCAGCCCCAGCATTTT,CATSDPGQGSNQPQHF
.,TRBJ1-3,TRBV12-3/TRBV12-4,16,few,TGTGCCAGCACCTTGGACGCTGGGGTCTCTGGAAACACCATATATTTT,CASTLDAGVSGNTIYF
.,TRBJ2-7,TRBV5-1,16,.,TGCGCCAGCAGGTATTCGGGGATAGCCCCGGGGAACGAGCAGTACTTC,CASRYSGIAPGNEQYF
TRBD2,TRBJ2-7,TRBV2,15,.,TGTGCCAGCAGGTGGACTAGCGGGGGGGAATACGAGCAGTACTTC,CASRWTSGGEYEQYF
.,TRBJ2-5,TRBV5-1,12,few,TGCGCCAGCAGCTTATTGAGTGAGACCCAGTACTTC,CASSLLSETQYF
.,TRBJ2-4,TRBV5-1,15,few,TGCGCCAGCAGCCCCAGGGGGGAGACCAAAAACATTCAGTACTTC,CASSPRGETKNIQYF
.,TRBJ2-7,TRBV12-3/TRBV12-4,13,.,TGTGCCAGCAGCCTGAAGGACAGAGGCGAGCAGTACTTC,CASSLKDRGEQYF
TRBD1,TRBJ1-2,TRBV11-2,16,.,TGTGCCAGCAGCCCAGGGGGCTTGTCTCTCTACTATGGCTACACCTTC,CASSPGGLSLYYGYTF
.,TRBJ2-2,TRBV2,13,few,TGTGCCAGCAGGACGGCAAACACCGGGGAGCTGTTTTTT,CASRTANTGELFF
.,TRBJ1-5,TRBV12-3/TRBV12-4,16,few,TGTGCCAGCACCGTTAGTGCTCTCAGAAGCAATCAGCCCCAGCATTTT,CASTVSALRSNQPQHF
TRBD1,TRBJ1-1,TRBV6-2/TRBV6-3,17,.,TGTGCCAGCAGTTACTCGATATACCAGGGGGCTACGGCTGAAGCTTTCTTT,CASSYSIYQGATAEAFF
TRBD1,TRBJ2-3,TRBV12-3/TRBV12-4,15,.,TGTGCCAGCACCTGGGAGACAGGGCGCACAGATACGCAGTATTTT,CASTWETGRTDTQYF
.,TRBJ1-3,TRBV18,13,.,TGTGCCAGCTCACCCAGTGGTAGAAACACCATATATTTT,CASSPSGRNTIYF
.,TRBJ1-1,TRBV6-5,15,.,TGTGCCAGCAGTCCTTCCCGGGGAAAGAACACTGAAGCTTTCTTT,CASSPSRGKNTEAFF
.,TRBJ1-5,TRBV6-5,14,.,TGTGCCAGCAGTTTGACATTAGGGACTCAGCCCCAGCATTTT,CASSLTLGTQPQHF
TRBD2,TRBJ2-1,TRBV7-3,15,few,TGTGCCAGCAGCTTAACCGGACTAGTCTACAATGAGCAGTTCTTC,CASSLTGLVYNEQFF